This T cell receptor (beta chain) was recovered during a study of T cells in localized non-small cell lung cancer. Study outcomes and limitations: Detection in adjacent lung was observed for a median 57 of the top 100 tumor clones. Uninvolved nearby lung showed the greatest T cell clonality, exceeding that found in tumor. Patients showing higher blood T cell density tended to see longer overall survival.

The method was immunoSEQ multiplex PCR; TCRdb's version includes in-frame clones alone and lacks a portion of them. Here the sample spans approximately 88,000 clones, roughly 93% being singletons. This CDR3 comprises 15 residues. Germline-derived CDR1 and CDR2 are LGHNT and FRNRAP. After removal of 3 bases from V and 5 bases from J, the junction contained 9 bases not matched to a gene. This clone was picked up one time. Its antigen is not identified. The chain carries TRBV12-5 and TRBJ1-2, with 7 bases aligning to TRBD1. The clonotype comes from a woman aged 35 to 70 with stage II squamous cell lung carcinoma. Source: PBMCs, taken before any cancer treatment. The CDR3 DNA reads as TGTGCTAGTGGTTTCGCACCGACAGGGCCTTATGGCTACACCTTC. This encodes CASGFAPTGPYGYTF.